This TCR beta chain was documented in a study of human T cells and chemical hapten exposure. Regarding time point: patch test 3, about 24 weeks after DPC sensitization. Documented treatment: therapeutic diphenylcyclopropenone sensitization with weekly scalp DPC. Attachment of unique molecular identifiers to individual cDNA molecules was performed in the library. TCRdb re-analysed the RACE reads in MiXCR, keeping a single row per CDR3 protein. The profile shows some 180,000 distinct CDR3 sequences, around 23% of them singletons. The material sequenced was whole blood, taken in connection with sensitization to the hapten diphenylcyclopropenone (DPC). The TCR sequence derives from a woman aged 40 to 50 with alopecia areata. Some clones in this sample may be carry-over from other donors' samples.

The CDR3: CASSRTKSSGGYGYTF. Written as DNA, the CDR3 is TGTGCCAGCAGCCGAACGAAAAGTTCAGGAGGCTATGGCTACACCTTC. This chain uses TRBV4-2 with TRBJ1-2; D is uncertain. Trimming took off 4 bases at V and 4 bases at J, with 19 bases between the two ends. Looked up from germline, CDR1 is LGHNA and CDR2 is YNFKEQ. This CDR3 has 16 residues.